The 19 T cell receptor beta chains presented below share a single source sample, sequenced in a study. TCRdb ran MiXCR on the 5' RACE reads and lists one entry per CDR3 protein. The table lists more than 9,500 distinct CDR3 sequences, about 25% of them singletons. Treg sorting used a CD4+CD25+CD127-/low gate. The sequencing sample was made of Tregs sorted from blood. These receptors originate from a female donor with breast cancer.

In the case of this clonotype: Since a much larger clone is just one base distant, this may be a read error. V is TRBV7-3 and J is TRBJ2-1; tentative D call: TRBD2 (5 bases). The germline V and J ends were trimmed by 3 bases and 3 bases, with 12 bases remaining between them. The CDR3 runs 15 residues. CDR1 SGHTA and CDR2 FQGTGA come from the germline V gene. Here the CDR3 DNA reads TGTGCCAGCAGCTTTAGGGAGAGCTGCTACAATGAGCAGTTCTTC. This translates into CASSFRESCYNEQFF.

Comments on this clonotype: Germline and junction disagree at one end, which may indicate a read error. This chain joins TRBV5-1 and TRBJ2-5; D unresolved. Germline V lookup: CDR1 SGHRS, CDR2 YFSETQ. The CDR3 covers 14 residues. For the CDR3, the DNA is TGCGCCAGCAGCTTGGCTGGGAACCAAGAGACCCGGTACTTC. This gives the protein CASSLAGNQETRYF. The entire variable domain, with the rest obtained from reference TRBV5-1 and TRBJ2-5, is as follows: KAGVTQTPRYLIKTRGQQVTLSCSPISGHRSVSWYQQTPGQGLQFLFEYFSETQRNKGNFPGRFSGRQFSNSRSEMNVSTLELGDSALYLCASSLAGNQETRYFGPGTRLLVL.

This clonotype occurred many times. Written as DNA, the CDR3 is TGTGCCAGCAGCCAAGAGGGCGGCGGGTTGGACGAGCAGTACTTC. This codes for CASSQEGGGLDEQYF. This chain uses TRBV3-1 with TRBJ2-7, with D possibly matching TRBD2 (5 bases). The germline V gene encodes CDR1 LGHDT and CDR2 YNNKEL (reference sequence). The germline V and J ends were trimmed by 0 bases and 5 bases, with 14 bases remaining between them. The CDR3 has 15 residues.

This clonotype counts as medium-sized. CDR3 sequence (DNA): TGTGCCAGCAGCTTAGGGGCTTTTGAAGCTTTCTTT. Its translation: CASSLGAFEAFF. The chain joins TRBV7-9 to TRBJ1-1, with D hard to call. Germline V gene data show CDR1 as SEHNR and CDR2 as FQNEAQ (reference sequence). The CDR3 consists of 12 residues. V lost 1 base and J 7 bases, leaving 7 bases between the germline ends.

This clonotype was counted many times. The chain joins TRBV9 to TRBJ2-3; no definite D call. The CDR3 covers 14 residues. Germline V gene sequence: CDR1 SGDLS, CDR2 YYNGEE. The V end lost 0 bases, the J end lost 0 bases, and 5 bases lay between the germline ends. The CDR3 DNA is TGTGCCAGCAGCGTAGACTTTAGCACAGATACGCAGTATTTT. It encodes CASSVDFSTDTQYF. The whole variable domain, remainder taken from reference TRBV9 and TRBJ2-3, is DSGVTQTPKHLITATGQRVTLRCSPRSGDLSVYWYQQSLDQGLQFLIQYYNGEERAKGNILERFSAQQFPDLHSELNLSSLELGDSALYFCASSVDFSTDTQYFGPGTRLTVL.

The table lists this clonotype with a few counts. A much larger clone lies a single base off, so this may be a read error. The chain employs TRBV20-1 and TRBJ2-3, with TRBD1 matching 9 bases. There are 14 residues in the CDR3. The germline gives CDR1 DFQATT, CDR2 SNEGSKA (reference sequence). The CDR3, as DNA: TGCAGTGCCCCGGGACAGGGCGGCACAGATATGCAGTATTTT. Amino acid sequence: CSAPGQGGTDMQYF.

The V and J genes are TRBV5-1 and TRBJ2-5; D is ambiguous. The CDR3 has 15 amino acids. The V end was cut by 0 bases, the J end by 2 bases, with 11 bases between. CDR1 is SGHRS, CDR2 YFSETQ, per germline. CDR3 DNA sequence: TGCGCCAGCAGCTTGGAGAGGTGGCTACAAGAGACCCAGTACTTC. This translates into CASSLERWLQETQYF.

This clonotype has a count of ten or more. The CDR3 region has the DNA TGTGCCAGCAGCTTCTGGGGGCAGGGCGGTTCCTACGAGCAGTACTTC. Encoded protein: CASSFWGQGGSYEQYF. The J gene is TRBJ2-7, the V gene TRBV5-5; D perhaps matches TRBD1 (6 bases). The germline V gene has CDR1 SGHKS and CDR2 YYEKEE (reference sequence). V lost 2 bases to trimming and J lost 1 base, with 16 bases between them. The CDR3 runs 16 residues.

V and J are TRBV6-6 and TRBJ2-1; D uncertain. The CDR3 spans 13 residues. Germline V lookup: CDR1 MNHNY, CDR2 SVGAGI (reference sequence). The V end was cut by 2 bases, the J end by 4 bases, with 6 bases between. CDR3: CASSYVVYNEQFF. In DNA form, the CDR3 reads TGTGCCAGCAGTTACGTCGTTTACAATGAGCAGTTCTTC.

V is TRBV4-2 and J is TRBJ2-6, with D possibly called TRBD1 or TRBD2 (5 bases each). V shed 6 bases and J shed 4 bases, with 10 bases lying between them. This CDR3 is 14 amino acids long. Germline values: CDR1 LGHNA, CDR2 YNFKEQ. CDR3 amino acids: CASRRGEGANVLTF. CDR3 nucleotide sequence: TGTGCCAGCAGGAGAGGGGAAGGGGCCAACGTCCTGACTTTC.

On this clonotype itself: A clone one base away is much larger, so this may be a read error. CDR3 coding DNA: TGTGCCAGCAGGCCAGCGGGAAGGAATGAGCAGTTCTTC. It is translated as CASRPAGRNEQFF. The rearrangement uses TRBV2 and TRBJ2-1, with 7 bases that match TRBD2. The CDR3 runs to 13 residues. Germline V gene data show CDR1 as SNHLY and CDR2 as FYNNEI. After removal of 6 bases from V and 7 bases from J, the junction contained 6 bases not matched to a gene.

This clonotype was counted ten times or more. The gene calls are TRBV27 and TRBJ2-1, with D unclear. CDR3 length: 14 residues. In germline, CDR1 is MNHEY, CDR2 SMNVEV (reference sequence). V was cut by 3 bases and J by 1 base, with 7 bases left in between. In nucleotides, the CDR3 is TGTGCCAGCAGTTTGGATAGTTCCTACAATGAGCAGTTCTTC. Its translation is CASSLDSSYNEQFF.

This clonotype was counted only a few times. The rearrangement links TRBV7-2 to TRBJ2-5; 9 bases are shared with TRBD1. Germline CDR1 reads SGHTA; CDR2 reads FQGNSA. The CDR3 covers 16 residues. Trimming took 5 bases from V and 7 from J; bases not matched to a gene: 14. Here the CDR3 reads CASSPQGYRGRGTQYF. CDR3 nucleotide sequence: TGTGCCAGCAGCCCGCAAGGGTACAGGGGGCGCGGGACCCAGTACTTC.

This clonotype was counted at least ten times. V gene TRBV5-1 combines with J gene TRBJ2-1; 7 nucleotides agree with TRBD2. Germline lookup yields CDR1 SGHRS and CDR2 YFSETQ. The CDR3 contains 17 residues. Losses at the gene ends were 6 bases for V and 0 bases for J; bases not matched to a gene: 12. As DNA, the CDR3 is TGCGCCAGCACCGAACTAGCGTCGATGAGCTCCTACAATGAGCAGTTCTTC. It encodes CASTELASMSSYNEQFF.

This clonotype is medium-sized within its sample. The DNA for the CDR3 is TGTGCCACCAGTGATTCGACAGTTTATCAGTTCTTC. Amino acid sequence: CATSDSTVYQFF. The chain uses TRBV24-1 and TRBJ2-1; the D gene is possibly TRBD1 (5 bases). V was cut by 2 bases and J by 13 bases, with 11 bases left in between. The CDR3 contains 12 residues. Germline-derived CDR1 and CDR2 are KGHDR and SFDVKD.

This clonotype has only a few counts. With a much larger clone just one base away, this may be a read error. V gene TRBV4-1 combines with J gene TRBJ1-2; the D is unclear. Trimming stripped 2 bases from V and 4 bases from J, with 5 bases between. This CDR3 comprises 12 residues. The germline gives CDR1 MGHRA, CDR2 YSYEKL. CDR3 residues: CASSQSSYGYTF. The CDR3 DNA sequence: TGCGCCAGCAGCCAAAGCTCCTATGGCTACACCTTC.

By share of the sample, this clonotype is medium-sized (0.01 to 0.1%). V gene TRBV7-7 combines with J gene TRBJ2-2, with 10 bases fitting TRBD2. Unmatched junction bases numbered 2, after V lost 2 bases and J lost 8 bases. CDR3 length: 14 amino acids. The germline V gene encodes CDR1 SSHAT and CDR2 FNYEAQ (reference sequence). CDR3 protein: CASSLMGLAGELFF. CDR3 in DNA: TGTGCCAGCAGCTTAATGGGACTAGCGGGGGAGCTGTTTTTT.

The J gene is TRBJ2-7, the V gene TRBV20-1, with TRBD2 matching 8 bases. From germline, CDR1 is DFQATT and CDR2 SNEGSKA (reference sequence). V shed 3 bases and J 6 bases; nucleotides not matched to a gene: 13. This CDR3 is built from 15 residues. The CDR3 sequence: CSARSPRTGGSEQYF. The CDR3 DNA is TGCAGTGCTAGGAGTCCCAGGACGGGAGGGTCCGAGCAGTACTTC.

This clonotype was counted at least ten times. This chain joins TRBV9 and TRBJ2-1; D not certain. Germline values: CDR1 SGDLS, CDR2 YYNGEE. V was pared by 0 bases and J by 1 base, with 5 bases between. The CDR3 length is 14 residues. The DNA for the CDR3 is TGTGCCAGCAGCGTAGGGAGTTCCTACAATGAGCAGTTCTTC. It yields the protein CASSVGSSYNEQFF. Combining the CDR3 with reference TRBV9 and TRBJ2-1 gives the whole variable domain DSGVTQTPKHLITATGQRVTLRCSPRSGDLSVYWYQQSLDQGLQFLIQYYNGEERAKGNILERFSAQQFPDLHSELNLSSLELGDSALYFCASSVGSSYNEQFFGPGTRLTVL.